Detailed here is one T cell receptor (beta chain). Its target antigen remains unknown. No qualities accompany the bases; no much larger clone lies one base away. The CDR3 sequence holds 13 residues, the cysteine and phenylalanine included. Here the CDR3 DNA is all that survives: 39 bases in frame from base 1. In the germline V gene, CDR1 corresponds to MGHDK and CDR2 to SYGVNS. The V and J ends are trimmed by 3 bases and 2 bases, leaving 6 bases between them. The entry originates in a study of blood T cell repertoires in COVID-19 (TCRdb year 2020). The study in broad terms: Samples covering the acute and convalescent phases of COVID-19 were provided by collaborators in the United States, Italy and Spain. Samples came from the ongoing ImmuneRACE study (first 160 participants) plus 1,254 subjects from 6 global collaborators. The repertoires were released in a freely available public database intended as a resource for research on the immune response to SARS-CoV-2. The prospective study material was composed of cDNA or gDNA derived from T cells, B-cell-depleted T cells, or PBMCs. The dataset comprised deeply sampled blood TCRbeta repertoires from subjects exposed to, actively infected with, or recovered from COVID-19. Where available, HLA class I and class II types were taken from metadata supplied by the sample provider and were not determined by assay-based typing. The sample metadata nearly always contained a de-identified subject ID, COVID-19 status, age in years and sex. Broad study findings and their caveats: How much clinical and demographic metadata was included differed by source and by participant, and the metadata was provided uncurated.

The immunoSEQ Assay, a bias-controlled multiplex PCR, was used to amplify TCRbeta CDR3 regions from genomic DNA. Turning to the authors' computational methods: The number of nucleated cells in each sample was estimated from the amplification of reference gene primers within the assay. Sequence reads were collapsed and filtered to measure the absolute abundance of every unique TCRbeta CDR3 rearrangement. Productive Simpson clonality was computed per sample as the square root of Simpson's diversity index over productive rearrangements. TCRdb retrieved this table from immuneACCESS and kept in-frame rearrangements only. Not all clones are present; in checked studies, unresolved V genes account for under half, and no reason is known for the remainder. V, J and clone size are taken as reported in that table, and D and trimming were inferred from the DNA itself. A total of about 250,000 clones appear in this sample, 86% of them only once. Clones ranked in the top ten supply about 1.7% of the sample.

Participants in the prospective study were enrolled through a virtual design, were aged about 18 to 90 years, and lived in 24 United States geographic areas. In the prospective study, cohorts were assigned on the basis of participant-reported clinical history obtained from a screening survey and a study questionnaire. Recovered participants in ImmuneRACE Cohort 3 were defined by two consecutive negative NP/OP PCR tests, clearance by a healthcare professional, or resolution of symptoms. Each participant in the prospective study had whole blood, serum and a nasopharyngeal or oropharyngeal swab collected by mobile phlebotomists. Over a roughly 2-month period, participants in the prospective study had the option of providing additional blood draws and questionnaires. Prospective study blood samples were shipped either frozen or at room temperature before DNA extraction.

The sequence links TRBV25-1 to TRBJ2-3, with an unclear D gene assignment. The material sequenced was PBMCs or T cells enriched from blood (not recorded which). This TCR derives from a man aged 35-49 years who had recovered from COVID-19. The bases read TGTGCCAGCAGTGACCCGTACACAGATACGCAGTATTTT. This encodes CASSDPYTDTQYF.